Listed below are T cell receptor beta chains from one sample, sequenced in a study of shared clonotypes between healthy human individuals. Method: immunoSEQ multiplex PCR; TCRdb's copy keeps in-frame clones and lacks some. The sample includes more than 2 million clones, roughly 93% seen only once; the top ten take around 1.8%. Sequencing was done on a sample of naive CD8+ T cells from PBMCs. Source of these receptors: a man between 18 and 29 years old in good health. Some clones in this sample may be carry-over from other donors' samples. The conserved cysteine and the conserved F or W are not part of the CDR3 here.

v_call cdr3_aa
TRBV10-3 AISAPGGDTGELF
TRBV25-1 ASSTKMNTEAF
TRBV5-1 ASSLEGQGRWSDTQY
TRBV7-2 ASSSDTAGTGALNTEAF
TRBV15 ATSRGAGENYEQY
TRBV2 ASREGTGGPFVAF
TRBV7-9 ASSFLLAGETGELF
TRBV25-1 ASSETRTDPAF
TRBV15 ATSRAAMNTEAF
TRBV4-3 ASGERDRLSYNEQF
TRBV6-5 ASTTGGGITDTQY
TRBV2 ASSDSGAGLYYEQY
TRBV28 ASSLYEGIYEQY
TRBV4-2 ASSQDQSGRGQETQY
TRBV10-3 AISESVKDTQY
TRBV6-5 ASSYGIAGENEQF
TRBV7-9 ASSWTDQPQH
TRBV7-9 ASSPPRQDSPDSGNTIY
TRBV6-1 ASTETRPYEQY
TRBV4-1 ASSQDRSGQGARKANYGYT
TRBV4-1 ASSPNTGELF
TRBV28 ASSLSRGPAEAF
TRBV4-1 ASSQVPGAGGYT
TRBV9 ASSEQGPSTDTQY
TRBV9 ASSVVQARNTEAF
TRBV27 ASCPTGSLLYEQY
TRBV6-5 ASSYFGGSYEQY
TRBV6-5 ASSYSNDYNEQF
TRBV18 ASSTTGEETQY
TRBV7-2 ASSLGTSGYNEQF
TRBV27 ASSLVGGGEPYEQY
TRBV28 ASNWVGGTDTQY
TRBV10-2 ASSEPISWEQF
TRBV4-1 ASSQAPTGSIGNQPQH
TRBV9 ASSLGLAGHTDTQY
TRBV6-6 ASSYGGGFSSYEQY
TRBV27 ASTQIGDRGQVEQY
TRBV7-8 ASSLPAGPSYEQY
TRBV7-9 ASSSGGEAYEQY
TRBV2 ASSAWGLLSGANVLT